The subject of this entry is one TCR beta chain. This sample is part of a study of blood T cell repertoires in COVID-19. The germline V gene encodes CDR1 MNHEY and CDR2 SVGAGI. V lost 8 bases to trimming and J lost 0 bases; unmatched junction nucleotides: 7. This CDR3 has 15 amino acids. The assay was immunoSEQ multiplex PCR, and TCRdb's table has in-frame clones only and misses some. The table records under 300,000 clones, about 85% of them present only once. The receptor was derived from a human donor in a cohort sampled during active COVID-19. V gene TRBV6-5 combines with J gene TRBJ1-3; 7 positions match TRBD1. Material: peripheral blood. This CDR3 is CASFGDRSSGNTIYF. The CDR3 DNA is TGTGCCAGCTTCGGGGACAGATCCTCTGGAAACACCATATATTTT.